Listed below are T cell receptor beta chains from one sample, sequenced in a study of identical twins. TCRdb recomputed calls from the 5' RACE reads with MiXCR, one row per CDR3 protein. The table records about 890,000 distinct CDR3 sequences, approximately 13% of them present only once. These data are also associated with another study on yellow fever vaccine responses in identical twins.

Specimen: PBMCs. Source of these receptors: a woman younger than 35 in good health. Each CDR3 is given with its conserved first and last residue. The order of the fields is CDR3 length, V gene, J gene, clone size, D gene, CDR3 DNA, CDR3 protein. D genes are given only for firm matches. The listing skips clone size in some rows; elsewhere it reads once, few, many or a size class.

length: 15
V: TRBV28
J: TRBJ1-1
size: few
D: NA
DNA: TGTGCCAGCAGAGGAGTAGGCAGGGAGAACACTGAAGCTTTCTTT
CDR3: CASRGVGRENTEAFF

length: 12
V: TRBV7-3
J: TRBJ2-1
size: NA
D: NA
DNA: TGTGCCAGCAGCCTCTACATGGATGAGCAGTTCTTC
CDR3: CASSLYMDEQFF

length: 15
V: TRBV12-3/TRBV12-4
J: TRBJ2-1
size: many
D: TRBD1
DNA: TGTGCCAGCAGTTTGACAGGGAGTTTAGTGGATGAGCAGTTCTTC
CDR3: CASSLTGSLVDEQFF

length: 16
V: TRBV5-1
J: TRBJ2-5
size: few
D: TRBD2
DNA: TGCGCCAGCAGCTTGGGCGGAGCGGGAGTAGGGGAGACCCAGTACTTC
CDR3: CASSLGGAGVGETQYF

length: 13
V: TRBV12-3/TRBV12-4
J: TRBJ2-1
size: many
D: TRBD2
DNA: TGTGCCAGCAGTCCCCGGGAGGATTATGAGCAGTTCTTC
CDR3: CASSPREDYEQFF

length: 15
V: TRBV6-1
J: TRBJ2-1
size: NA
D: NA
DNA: TGTGCCAGCAGCGTAACCTATCCCCCCTACAATGAGCAGTTCTTC
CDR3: CASSVTYPPYNEQFF

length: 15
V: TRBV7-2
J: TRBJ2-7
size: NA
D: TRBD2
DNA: TGTGCCAGCAGCCAGCTAGCGGGAGGGATTTACGAGCAGTACTTC
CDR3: CASSQLAGGIYEQYF

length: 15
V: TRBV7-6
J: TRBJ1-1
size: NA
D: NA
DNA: TGTGCCAGCAGCTTAACTTCAGGATATAACACTGAAGCTTTCTTT
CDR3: CASSLTSGYNTEAFF

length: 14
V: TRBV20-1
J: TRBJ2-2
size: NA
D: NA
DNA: TGCAGTGCTAGGTGGGAGAGAAACACCGGGGAGCTGTTTTTT
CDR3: CSARWERNTGELFF

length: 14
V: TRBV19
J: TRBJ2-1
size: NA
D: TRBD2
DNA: TGTGCCAGTAGGGTAGCGGGAGCTGGCAATGAGCAGTTCTTC
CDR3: CASRVAGAGNEQFF

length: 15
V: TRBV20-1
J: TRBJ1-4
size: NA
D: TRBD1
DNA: TGCAGTGCTACGGGCCCGGGACAGGGATACGAAAAACTGTTTTTT
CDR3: CSATGPGQGYEKLFF

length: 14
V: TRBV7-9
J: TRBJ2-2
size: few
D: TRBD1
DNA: TGTGCCAGCAGCCCCGGCCAGGGGGCCGGGGAGCTGTTTTTT
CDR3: CASSPGQGAGELFF

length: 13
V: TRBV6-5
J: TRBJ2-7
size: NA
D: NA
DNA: TGTGCCAGCAGTTCACGGGGCCTGAACGAGCAGTACTTC
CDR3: CASSSRGLNEQYF

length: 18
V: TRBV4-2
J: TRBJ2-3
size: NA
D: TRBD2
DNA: TGTGCCAGCAGCCCCGATGGGTTGCGGGGGGCAAACACAGATACGCAGTATTTT
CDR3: CASSPDGLRGANTDTQYF

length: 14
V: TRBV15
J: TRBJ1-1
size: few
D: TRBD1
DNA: TGTGCCACCAGCAGGGCACAGGGGAATACTGAAGCTTTCTTT
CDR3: CATSRAQGNTEAFF

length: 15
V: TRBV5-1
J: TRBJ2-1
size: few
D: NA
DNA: TGCGCCAGCAGATTTCGGGCAGGGGAGGTCGATGAGCAGTTCTTC
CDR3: CASRFRAGEVDEQFF

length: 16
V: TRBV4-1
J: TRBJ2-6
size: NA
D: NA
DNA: TGCGCCAGCAGCCCAAACAGAGTCTCTGGGGCCAACGTCCTGACTTTC
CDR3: CASSPNRVSGANVLTF

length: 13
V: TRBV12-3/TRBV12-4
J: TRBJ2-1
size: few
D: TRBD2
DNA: TGTGCCAGTGTCGCGGGAGAGGCTGATGAGCAGTTCTTC
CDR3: CASVAGEADEQFF

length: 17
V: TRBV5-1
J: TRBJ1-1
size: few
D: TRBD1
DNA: TGCGCCAGCAGCTTATATCAACAGGGGCTTATAGGCACTGAAGCTTTCTTT
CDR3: CASSLYQQGLIGTEAFF

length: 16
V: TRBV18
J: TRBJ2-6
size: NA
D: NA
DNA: TGTGCCAGCTCAGCGGCACAGGTCTCTGGGGCCAACGTCCTGACTTTC
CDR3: CASSAAQVSGANVLTF

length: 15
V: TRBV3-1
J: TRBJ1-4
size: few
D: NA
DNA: TGTGCCAGCAGCCAAGAGGAGGGGGTTCGTGAAAAACTGTTTTTT
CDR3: CASSQEEGVREKLFF

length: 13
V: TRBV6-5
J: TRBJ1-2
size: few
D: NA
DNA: TGTGCCAGCAGTTACAACAGCTACTATGGCTACACCTTC
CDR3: CASSYNSYYGYTF

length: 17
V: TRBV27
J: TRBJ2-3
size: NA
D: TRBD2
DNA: TGTGCCAGCAAGGGACTAGCGGGAGAGAGCGAGAGAGATACGCAGTATTTT
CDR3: CASKGLAGESERDTQYF

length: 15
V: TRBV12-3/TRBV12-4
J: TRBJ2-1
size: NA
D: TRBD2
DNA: TGTGCCAGCAATCTAGGACTAGGGTGGGTTGGTGAGCAGTTCTTC
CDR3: CASNLGLGWVGEQFF

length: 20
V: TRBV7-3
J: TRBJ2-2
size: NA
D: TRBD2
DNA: TGTGCCAGCAGCTTGACCAGACTAGCGGGAGGGCAAACGAACACCGGGGAGCTGTTTTTT
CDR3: CASSLTRLAGGQTNTGELFF

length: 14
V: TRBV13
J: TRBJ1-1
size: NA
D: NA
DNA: TGTGCCAGCAGCGCCGGATCTGGGGCCACTGAAGCTTTCTTT
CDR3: CASSAGSGATEAFF

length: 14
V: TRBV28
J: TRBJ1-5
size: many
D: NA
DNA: TGTGCCAGCAGTCTAGACGGAAGAAATCAGCCCCAGCATTTT
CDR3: CASSLDGRNQPQHF

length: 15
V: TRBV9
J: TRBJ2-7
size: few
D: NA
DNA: TGTGCCAGCAGCGTAGTCGGCGATTCCTCCTACGAGCAGTACTTC
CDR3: CASSVVGDSSYEQYF

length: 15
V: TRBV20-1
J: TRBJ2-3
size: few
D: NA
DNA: TGCAGTGCTAGCGTTGTGGGGCCCGGCACAGATACGCAGTATTTT
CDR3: CSASVVGPGTDTQYF

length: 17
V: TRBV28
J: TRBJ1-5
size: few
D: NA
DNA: TGTGCCAGCAGTTTACATTCGGGCGGGCAGGGGAATCAGCCCCAGCATTTT
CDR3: CASSLHSGGQGNQPQHF

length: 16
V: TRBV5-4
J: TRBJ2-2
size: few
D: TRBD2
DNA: TGTGCCAGCAGCTCCAGGACTAGCGGATACACCGGGGAGCTGTTTTTT
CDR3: CASSSRTSGYTGELFF

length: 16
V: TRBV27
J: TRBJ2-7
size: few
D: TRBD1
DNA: TGTGCCAGCAGTTTAAATTCAAGAGACAGGGATCACGAGCAGTACTTC
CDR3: CASSLNSRDRDHEQYF

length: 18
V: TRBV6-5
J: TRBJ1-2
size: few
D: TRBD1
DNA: TGTGCCAGCAGTTACTCGGGTTGGGACAGGGGGCTCGGCTATGGCTACACCTTC
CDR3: CASSYSGWDRGLGYGYTF

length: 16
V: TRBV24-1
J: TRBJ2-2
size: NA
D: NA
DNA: TGTGCCACCAGTGATTTGGGGGGTGCGAACACCGGGGAGCTGTTTTTT
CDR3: CATSDLGGANTGELFF

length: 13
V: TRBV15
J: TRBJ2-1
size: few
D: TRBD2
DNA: TGTGCCACCAGCAGCGGGACTAATAATGAGCAGTTCTTC
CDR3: CATSSGTNNEQFF

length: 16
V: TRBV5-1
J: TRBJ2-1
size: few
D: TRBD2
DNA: TGCGCCAGCAGCTTGGGGACTAGCGGGGTTCTCAATGAGCAGTTCTTC
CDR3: CASSLGTSGVLNEQFF

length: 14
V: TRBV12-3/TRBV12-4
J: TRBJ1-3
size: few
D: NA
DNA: TGTGCCAGCAGTTTTAGACAAACTGGAAACACCATATATTTT
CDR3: CASSFRQTGNTIYF

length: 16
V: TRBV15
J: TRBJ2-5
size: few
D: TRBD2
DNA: TGTGCCACCAGCAGAGCCCCAACTAGCGGCCAAGAGACCCAGTACTTC
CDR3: CATSRAPTSGQETQYF

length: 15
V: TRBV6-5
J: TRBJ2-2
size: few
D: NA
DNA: TGTGCCAGCAGTTCACCTTACAGGGACACCGGGGAGCTGTTTTTT
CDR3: CASSSPYRDTGELFF

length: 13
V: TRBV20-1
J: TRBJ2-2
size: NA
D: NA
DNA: TGCAGTGCTATAGGACTCTACACCGGGGAGCTGTTTTTT
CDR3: CSAIGLYTGELFF

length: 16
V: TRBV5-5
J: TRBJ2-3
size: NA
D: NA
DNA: TGTGCCAGCAGCTTGGGAGGACTCGTGGGCGCAGATACGCAGTATTTT
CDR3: CASSLGGLVGADTQYF